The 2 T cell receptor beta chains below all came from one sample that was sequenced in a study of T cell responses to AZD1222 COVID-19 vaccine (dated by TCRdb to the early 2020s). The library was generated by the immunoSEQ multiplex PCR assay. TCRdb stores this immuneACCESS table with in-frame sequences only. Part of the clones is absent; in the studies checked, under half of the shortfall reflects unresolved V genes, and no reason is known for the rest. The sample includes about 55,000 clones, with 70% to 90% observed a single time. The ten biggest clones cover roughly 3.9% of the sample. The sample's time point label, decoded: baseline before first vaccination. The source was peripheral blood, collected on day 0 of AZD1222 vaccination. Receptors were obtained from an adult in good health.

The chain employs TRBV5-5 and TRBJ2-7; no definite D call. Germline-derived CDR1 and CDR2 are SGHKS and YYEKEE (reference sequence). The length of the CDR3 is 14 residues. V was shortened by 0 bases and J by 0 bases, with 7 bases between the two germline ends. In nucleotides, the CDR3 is TGTGCCAGCAGCTTGGAACGGAGCTCCTACGAGCAGTACTTC. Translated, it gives CASSLERSSYEQYF.

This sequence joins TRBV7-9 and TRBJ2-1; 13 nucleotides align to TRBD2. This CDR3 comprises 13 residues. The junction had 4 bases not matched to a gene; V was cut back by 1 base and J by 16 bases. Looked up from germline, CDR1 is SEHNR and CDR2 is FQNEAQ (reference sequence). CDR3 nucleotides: TGTGCCAGCAGCTTAGGGACTAGCGGGGGCGCTTTCTTC. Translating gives CASSLGTSGGAFF.